The 30 T cell receptor beta chains reported below all come from one sample, sequenced in a study of T-cell reconstitution after alpha-beta-depleted transplantation in children. A TCRbeta library incorporating unique molecular identifiers was prepared. MiXCR, applied by TCRdb to the PCR reads, yields one record per CDR3 protein. The profile covers some 200,000 distinct CDR3 sequences, with approximately 9.9% appearing a single time and 5% to 5.5% taken by the ten largest. The source material was PBMCs from the stem cell graft donor, sampled from the stem cell graft. The receptors stem from a human donor who donated a stem cell graft to a child with SCID.

This chain joins TRBV4-1 and TRBJ2-1; no clear D. CDR1 MGHRA and CDR2 YSYEKL come from the germline V gene. The CDR3 length is 15 residues. V lost 4 bases to trimming and J lost 5 bases, with 15 bases between them. This CDR3 is CASSLYSYTNNEQFF. Written as DNA, the CDR3 is TGCGCCAGCAGCCTTTACTCCTACACCAACAATGAGCAGTTCTTC.

This clonotype has a count of ten or more. V and J are TRBV14 and TRBJ2-3; D not resolved. Germline V gives CDR1 SGHDN, CDR2 FVKESK. The CDR3 has 17 residues. V shed 3 bases and J shed 2 bases, with 18 bases lying between them. CDR3 sequence reads: CASSQYSDGRYTDTQYF. The CDR3, as DNA: TGTGCCAGCAGCCAGTATTCGGACGGCAGATACACAGATACGCAGTATTTT.

This clonotype has ten or more counts. V is TRBV20-1 and J is TRBJ1-2; D possibly corresponds to TRBD1 (6 bases). CDR3 size: 17 residues. V lost 0 bases to trimming and J lost 4 bases, with 21 bases between them. Germline loops: CDR1 DFQATT, CDR2 SNEGSKA (reference sequence). The CDR3, as DNA: TGCAGTGCTAGAGATCGTTTACCCGGGACAAACCCCTATGGCTACACCTTC. It yields the protein CSARDRLPGTNPYGYTF.

This clonotype was counted at least ten times. The chain uses TRBV5-1 and TRBJ1-1; D is possibly TRBD1 (5 bases). This CDR3 spans 13 amino acids. CDR1 is SGHRS, CDR2 YFSETQ, per germline. The V end lost 6 bases, the J end lost 1 base, and 10 bases lay between the germline ends. The CDR3 here is CASNWGPNTEAFF. Here the CDR3 DNA reads TGCGCCAGCAATTGGGGACCGAACACTGAAGCTTTCTTT.

This clonotype was observed many times. CDR3 sequence (DNA): TGCGCCAGCAGCCAAGCGGACAGGGGGAGCGGCTACACCTTC. Residues: CASSQADRGSGYTF. The rearrangement joins TRBV4-1 to TRBJ1-2, with 10 nucleotides matching TRBD1. Per germline, CDR1 MGHRA and CDR2 YSYEKL. CDR3 size: 14 residues. V trimming: 1 base; J trimming: 8 bases; junction bases outside the gene matches: 4.

This clonotype was recorded at least ten times. The CDR3 spells CASSLRLAGAGELFF. The CDR3 DNA reads as TGTGCCAGCAGTTTGCGACTAGCGGGGGCCGGGGAGCTGTTTTTT. The chain recombines TRBV28 with TRBJ2-2; 12 bases are a match to TRBD2. V shed 3 bases and J 6 bases; nucleotides not matched to a gene: 2. Germline CDR1 MDHEN, CDR2 SYDVKM. This CDR3 is 15 amino acids long.

The chain employs TRBV5-4 and TRBJ2-5; TRBD1 matches at 11 bases. After removal of 2 bases from V and 2 bases from J, the junction contained 14 bases not matched to a gene. Germline V gives CDR1 SGHNT, CDR2 YYREEE (reference sequence). CDR3 length: 19 residues. The DNA of the CDR3 is TGTGCCAGCAGCTTCGCCGGGACAGGGGGACTCTTTGGTCAAGAGACCCAGTACTTC. It specifies CASSFAGTGGLFGQETQYF.

Ten or more counts support this clonotype. This chain links TRBV5-1 with TRBJ2-7, with TRBD1 matching 7 bases. CDR3 length: 15 residues. J gave up 1 base and V 4 bases, and 8 bases lay outside the gene matches. Germline assignment: CDR1 SGHRS and CDR2 YFSETQ. The CDR3 protein is CASSPRGPNSYEQYF. The CDR3, as DNA: TGCGCCAGCAGCCCTAGGGGGCCCAATTCCTACGAGCAGTACTTC.

This clonotype turned up a few times. CDR3 region: CASRRDRGLGANVLTF. The CDR3 nucleotides read TGTGCCAGCAGACGCGACAGGGGGCTAGGGGCCAACGTCCTGACTTTC. J is TRBJ2-6 and V is TRBV12-3 or TRBV12-4, with 10 bases matching TRBD1. The CDR3 spans 16 residues. After removal of 6 bases from V and 4 bases from J, the junction contained 6 bases not matched to a gene.

This clonotype showed up many times. The chain couples TRBV20-1 to TRBJ1-1; 10 bases map to TRBD1. The CDR3 is 13 amino acids. Germline V CDR1 and CDR2: DFQATT, SNEGSKA (reference sequence). V lost 6 bases, J lost 4 bases, and 5 bases stayed unmatched. CDR3 in DNA: TGCAGTGCCCAAGGACAGGGGGGCACTGAAGCTTTCTTT. Translated, it gives CSAQGQGGTEAFF.

This clonotype was seen many times. V is TRBV18 and J is TRBJ1-1; D may be TRBD1 (5 bases). The CDR3 sequence is 13 residues long. V gave up 4 bases and J gave up 3 bases, with 9 bases separating them. Germline values: CDR1 KGHSH, CDR2 LQKENI. The CDR3 spells CASSQGLDTEAFF. DNA of the CDR3: TGTGCCAGCTCACAGGGACTCGACACTGAAGCTTTCTTT.

This clonotype appeared many times. The chain joins TRBV7-9 to TRBJ1-4, with D tentatively TRBD1 (5 bases). From germline, CDR1 is SEHNR and CDR2 FQNEAQ (reference sequence). The CDR3 is 16 amino acids. Trimming took 5 bases from V and 0 from J, leaving 13 bases between them. Here the CDR3 reads CASSPRVGATNEKLFF. CDR3 nucleotides: TGTGCCAGCAGCCCGAGGGTGGGGGCAACTAATGAAAAACTGTTTTTT.

This clonotype was detected only a few times. The chain employs TRBV19 and TRBJ1-5, with no clear D. The CDR3 is made up of 14 amino acids. V lost 4 bases and J lost 5, with 12 bases in between. Germline V gene lookup returns CDR1 LNHDA and CDR2 SQIVND (reference sequence). CDR3 residues: CASSSRARDQPQHF. The CDR3 DNA follows: TGTGCCAGTAGTAGCCGGGCCCGGGATCAGCCCCAGCATTTT.

The chain employs TRBV6-2 or TRBV6-3 and TRBJ1-1; TRBD1 might be the D (5 bases). CDR1 and CDR2 (germline): MNHEY, SVGEGT. CDR3 length equals 15 residues. The ends were cut back, 7 bases at V and 2 bases at J, with 17 bases in the middle. The CDR3 nucleotides are TGTGCCAGCATCGAGGCGGGGGGAGTTAACACTGAAGCTTTCTTT. Amino acids: CASIEAGGVNTEAFF.

This clonotype was detected many times. CDR3 in amino acids: CASSDSGGATDTQYF. Written as DNA, the CDR3 is TGTGCCAGCAGTGACAGCGGGGGGGCCACAGATACGCAGTATTTT. The chain couples TRBV6-4 to TRBJ2-3, with TRBD2 matching over 10 bases. This CDR3 has 15 residues. Per germline, CDR1 MRHNA and CDR2 SNTAGT. With V trimmed by 2 bases and J by 2 bases, 1 base remained unmatched.

At least ten counts were recorded for this clonotype. V usage is TRBV20-1 and J usage is TRBJ2-1; TRBD1 might be the D (8 bases). V lost 2 bases, J lost 6 bases, and 14 bases lay in between. The germline V gene encodes CDR1 DFQATT and CDR2 SNEGSKA (reference sequence). There are 14 residues in the CDR3. The CDR3 DNA reads TGCAGTGCTAGAATACAGGGGGGGAGCAATGAGCAGTTCTTC. Encoded protein: CSARIQGGSNEQFF.

This clonotype was counted at least ten times. The genes are TRBV10-3 and TRBJ2-4; unclear D gene. CDR1 and CDR2 (germline): ENHRY, SYGVKD. This CDR3 is 14 amino acids long. Trimming took off 3 bases at V and 3 bases at J, with 9 bases between the two ends. The CDR3 region is CAISDRRIKNIQYF. DNA for the CDR3: TGTGCCATCAGTGACCGAAGAATCAAAAACATTCAGTACTTC.

This clonotype was detected many times. The rearrangement joins TRBV4-1 to TRBJ1-1; D is perhaps TRBD1 (5 bases). This CDR3 is 15 amino acids long. From germline, CDR1 is MGHRA and CDR2 YSYEKL. The V gene lost 4 bases and the J gene lost 6 bases, with 18 bases spanning the gap. CDR3 sequence: CASSLGGSGVSEAFF. For the CDR3, the DNA is TGCGCCAGCAGCCTTGGGGGGTCAGGCGTCTCTGAAGCTTTCTTT.

This clonotype was counted between two and nine times. The chain has TRBV28 and TRBJ2-7; 8 bases match TRBD1. The CDR3 length is 15 residues. Germline-derived CDR1 and CDR2 are MDHEN and SYDVKM. With V trimmed by 4 bases and J by 2 bases, 7 bases remained unmatched. This CDR3 reads CASSYSDRGTYEQYF. The CDR3 DNA sequence: TGTGCCAGCAGTTACTCCGACAGGGGAACCTACGAGCAGTACTTC.

This clonotype occurred a few times. The chain has TRBV5-1 and TRBJ1-2, with D hard to call. The V end was cut by 3 bases, the J end by 7 bases, with 7 bases between. Germline CDR1 reads SGHRS; CDR2 reads YFSETQ. CDR3 length equals 11 residues. The CDR3 coding sequence is TGCGCCAGCAGCTATCTAGGTGGCTACACCTTC. This translates into CASSYLGGYTF.

This clonotype occurred many times. The CDR3 DNA is TGCGCCAGCAGCTCCATTGGACAGGGGCGGGATGAGCAGTTCTTC. Protein sequence: CASSSIGQGRDEQFF. The chain joins TRBV5-1 to TRBJ2-1; 9 bases agree with TRBD1. After removal of 3 bases from V and 8 bases from J, the junction contained 9 bases not matched to a gene. CDR1 is SGHRS, CDR2 YFSETQ, per germline. This CDR3 is 15 amino acids long.

This clonotype has a count of ten or more. The J gene is TRBJ2-2, the V gene TRBV11-2; 8 nucleotides match TRBD2. In germline, CDR1 is SGHAT, CDR2 FQNNGV. With V trimmed by 5 bases and J by 1 base, 3 bases remained unmatched. CDR3 length equals 15 residues. CDR3 in amino acids: CASSPLAGNTGELFF. Here the CDR3 DNA reads TGTGCCAGCAGCCCCCTAGCGGGGAACACCGGGGAGCTGTTTTTT.

The V call is TRBV7-2, the J call TRBJ2-3; 8 positions match TRBD2. The CDR3 contains 15 residues. Trimming took 6 bases from V and 5 from J; bases not matched to a gene: 10. Germline CDR1 is SGHTA and CDR2 is FQGNSA. CDR3 nucleotide sequence: TGTGCCAGCAGGACTGGCGGGGGGTTGGGAGATACGCAGTATTTT. It translates to CASRTGGGLGDTQYF.

Details on this clonotype: The junction differs from germline at one of its ends, possibly a read error. The V gene is TRBV3-1, the J gene TRBJ2-2; 7 bases map to TRBD1. The V gene's germline CDR1 is LGHDT and CDR2 YNNKEL (reference sequence). This CDR3 has 17 amino acids. The CDR3 nucleotides read TGTGCCTGCAGCCAAGATGTGGGGACAGTGAACACCGGGGAGCTGTTTTTT. This codes for CACSQDVGTVNTGELFF. The complete variable domain, with remaining parts taken from reference TRBV3-1 and TRBJ2-2, reads DTAVSQTPKYLVTQMGNDKSIKCEQNLGHDTMYWYKQDSKKFLKIMFSYNNKELIINETVPNRFSPKSPDKAHLNLHINSLELGDSAVYFCACSQDVGTVNTGELFFGEGSRLTVL.

This clonotype has at least ten counts. V usage is TRBV5-1 and J usage is TRBJ2-3, with D perhaps TRBD1 (5 bases). CDR1 SGHRS and CDR2 YFSETQ come from the germline V gene. V dropped 1 base and J dropped 6 bases, with 12 bases sitting between them. This CDR3 comprises 14 residues. The CDR3 coding sequence is TGCGCCAGCAGCTTGAGGGGTGATGGGGATACGCAGTATTTT. As protein: CASSLRGDGDTQYF.

This clonotype has a count of ten or more. The genes are TRBV7-9 and TRBJ2-1; TRBD1 is a possible D gene (6 bases). V was trimmed by 1 base and J by 3 bases, leaving 10 bases between them. The CDR3 is 15 amino acids. Germline CDR1 reads SEHNR; CDR2 reads FQNEAQ (reference sequence). DNA of the CDR3: TGTGCCAGCAGCTTAGGCCAGGGACACTACAATGAGCAGTTCTTC. Protein: CASSLGQGHYNEQFF.

This clonotype was seen many times. Here the CDR3 DNA reads TGTGCCAGCAGCCAAGCCAAGAACACTGAAGCTTTCTTT. The encoded protein is CASSQAKNTEAFF. The V gene is TRBV3-1, the J gene TRBJ1-1; no clear D gene. CDR1 and CDR2 (germline): LGHDT, YNNKEL (reference sequence). The V gene lost 1 base and the J gene lost 1 base, with 4 bases spanning the gap. The CDR3 spans 13 residues.

Ten or more counts support this clonotype. The CDR3: CASSLDGTASYEQYF. In DNA, the CDR3 is TGCGCCAGCAGCTTGGACGGGACAGCCTCCTACGAGCAGTACTTC. This chain uses TRBV5-1 with TRBJ2-7; 7 nucleotides match TRBD1. The trim removed 0 bases at V and 0 bases at J, leaving 3 bases unmatched. The CDR3 consists of 15 residues. Germline-derived CDR1 and CDR2 are SGHRS and YFSETQ.

This clonotype appeared many times. The rearrangement joins TRBV20-1 to TRBJ1-6, with TRBD1 as a possible D gene (5 bases). Germline V lookup: CDR1 DFQATT, CDR2 SNEGSKA (reference sequence). There are 13 residues in the CDR3. The V end was cut by 3 bases, the J end by 7 bases, with 10 bases between. The CDR3 nucleotides read TGCAGTGCTAGCGGGCAGGGAAATTCACCCCTCCACTTT. Translation: CSASGQGNSPLHF.

This clonotype has a count of ten or more. The chain is built from TRBV6-5 and TRBJ1-5, with 7 bases lining up with TRBD1. After removal of 6 bases from V and 4 bases from J, the junction contained 9 bases not matched to a gene. CDR3 size: 15 residues. Germline V CDR1 and CDR2: MNHEY, SVGAGI. The CDR3 region is CASSADRVRNQPQHF. In DNA, the CDR3 is TGTGCCAGCAGCGCTGACAGGGTCCGGAATCAGCCCCAGCATTTT.